One and the same sample provided the 17 T cell receptor beta chains below, sequenced in a study of identical twins. TCRdb fed the 5' RACE reads into MiXCR, producing one record per CDR3 protein. Of about 690,000 distinct CDR3 sequences in the sample, 5.5% to 7.5% were seen once. The source material was naive T cells sorted from blood. These receptors all stem from a man aged 18 to 29 in good health.

V usage is TRBV28 and J usage is TRBJ1-4, with D perhaps TRBD1 (5 bases). Germline-derived CDR1 and CDR2 are MDHEN and SYDVKM. Between the trimmed V and J ends, which lost 8 bases and 6 bases, there was a span of 13 bases. The CDR3 consists of 13 residues. CDR3 sequence (DNA): TGTGCCAGCGCCCCTTGGGACGATGAAAAACTGTTTTTT. Protein sequence: CASAPWDDEKLFF.

This clonotype was seen a handful of times. The V call is TRBV6-5, the J call TRBJ2-1, with a weak D call TRBD1 (7 bases). V was pared by 2 bases and J by 9 bases, with 14 bases between. The germline V gene encodes CDR1 MNHEY and CDR2 SVGAGI. The CDR3 totals 14 residues. CDR3 loop: CASSYARGVLEQFF. The CDR3 nucleotides read TGTGCCAGCAGTTACGCCAGGGGGGTGCTTGAGCAGTTCTTC.

Many counts were recorded for this clonotype. The rearrangement uses TRBV20-1 and TRBJ2-7; 8 bases match TRBD2. Germline CDR1 DFQATT, CDR2 SNEGSKA (reference sequence). The CDR3 sequence is 11 residues long. V shed 8 bases and J 2 bases; nucleotides not matched to a gene: 2. This chain's CDR3 is CSYSGTYEQYF. The CDR3 DNA sequence: TGCAGTTATAGCGGGACCTACGAGCAGTACTTC.

This clonotype showed up just a few times. CDR3 region: CASSLVSLVGPGGNEQFF. In nucleotides, the CDR3 is TGTGCCAGCAGCTTAGTATCGTTGGTGGGACCCGGGGGTAATGAGCAGTTCTTC. The chain joins TRBV11-2 to TRBJ2-1; TRBD2 might be the D (6 bases). V was shortened by 1 base and J by 7 bases, with 23 bases between the two germline ends. Per the germline V gene, CDR1 is SGHAT and CDR2 is FQNNGV. The CDR3 runs to 18 residues.

The sample holds many counts of this clonotype. V and J are TRBV10-2 and TRBJ2-6, with 10 nucleotides matching TRBD2. The CDR3 loop spans 16 amino acids. Germline CDR1 and CDR2: WSHSY and SAAADI. V lost 8 bases and J lost 1; bases outside the gene matches: 5. The CDR3 DNA reads as TGCGCCAGCTCGAGCGGGAGGGCGTCTGGGGCCAACGTCCTGACTTTC. Protein sequence: CASSSGRASGANVLTF.

The DNA of the CDR3 is TGTGCCAGCAGTTCGACCCCCTGGGGGTATGGCTACACCTTC. Translated, it gives CASSSTPWGYGYTF. J is TRBJ1-2 and V is TRBV28, with D tentatively TRBD1 (5 bases). The CDR3 has 14 residues. In germline, CDR1 is MDHEN, CDR2 SYDVKM. Between the trimmed V and J ends, which lost 4 bases and 5 bases, there was a span of 14 bases.

The rearrangement joins TRBV5-1 to TRBJ2-6; 9 bases are a match to TRBD2. The CDR3 sequence is 16 residues long. Germline values: CDR1 SGHRS, CDR2 YFSETQ. Trimming cost V 7 bases and J 0 bases; bases outside gene matches: 5. The CDR3 region has the DNA TGCGCCAGCCGACTAGCGGCCAACTCTGGGGCCAACGTCCTGACTTTC. It codes for CASRLAANSGANVLTF.

The table lists this clonotype with many counts. The gene calls are TRBV12-3 or TRBV12-4 and TRBJ2-2, with TRBD2 matching 7 bases. V gave up 6 bases and J gave up 5 bases; unmatched junction bases: 15. CDR3 length equals 17 residues. CDR3 coding DNA: TGTGCCAGCAGCCCCAGGGCCGGACTAGTGGGAACCGGGGAGCTGTTTTTT. Translated, it gives CASSPRAGLVGTGELFF.

The table lists this clonotype with a few counts. The gene calls are TRBV7-9 and TRBJ1-4; D call uncertain. Trimming left V 0 bases short and J 0 bases short, with 11 bases between. The V gene's germline CDR1 is SEHNR and CDR2 FQNEAQ (reference sequence). This CDR3 spans 17 amino acids. CDR3 region: CASSLASAPATNEKLFF. CDR3 nucleotides: TGTGCCAGCAGCTTAGCGTCGGCTCCCGCAACTAATGAAAAACTGTTTTTT.

This clonotype was observed a handful of times. This chain uses TRBV29-1 with TRBJ2-5, with D possibly TRBD2 on 6 matching bases. V dropped 7 bases and J dropped 9 bases, with 24 bases sitting between them. Germline CDR1 and CDR2: SQVTM and ANQGSEA. The CDR3 runs to 14 residues. The CDR3 DNA follows: TGCAGCGCGACCCCGAGCAGCGGGCTCGGGGCCCAGTACTTC. Protein product: CSATPSSGLGAQYF.

The chain recombines TRBV6-2 or TRBV6-3 with TRBJ2-3; the D call may be TRBD1 or TRBD2 (5 bases each). V was trimmed by 6 bases and J by 3 bases, leaving 10 bases between them. The germline V gene encodes CDR1 MNHEY and CDR2 SVGEGT. This CDR3 has 13 amino acids. The CDR3 bases are TGTGCCAGCAGATCGTGGGGGACAGATACGCAGTATTTT. Protein sequence: CASRSWGTDTQYF.

There are many counts of this clonotype. The chain recombines TRBV6-2 or TRBV6-3 with TRBJ1-6, with 9 bases fitting TRBD1. V shed 2 bases, J shed 10 bases, and the junction held 6 bases outside the gene matches. The germline CDR1 and CDR2 sequences are MNHEY and SVGEGT. The CDR3 sequence is 15 residues long. The CDR3 coding sequence is TGTGCCAGCAGTTACCGGGACAGGGTGAGATCACCCCTCCACTTT. It translates to CASSYRDRVRSPLHF.

This clonotype turned up a few times. This chain links TRBV5-1 with TRBJ1-1, with a weak D call TRBD1 (6 bases). Germline V CDR1 and CDR2: SGHRS, YFSETQ. V shed 4 bases and J shed 2 bases, with 15 bases lying between them. The CDR3 is made up of 15 amino acids. CDR3 DNA sequence: TGCGCCAGCAGCGAACTACAGGGAGTAAACACTGAAGCTTTCTTT. Its translation is CASSELQGVNTEAFF. Full variable domain (rest looked up from reference TRBV5-1 and TRBJ1-1): KAGVTQTPRYLIKTRGQQVTLSCSPISGHRSVSWYQQTPGQGLQFLFEYFSETQRNKGNFPGRFSGRQFSNSRSEMNVSTLELGDSALYLCASSELQGVNTEAFFGQGTRLTVV.

The V call is TRBV5-1, the J call TRBJ2-3, with D unresolved. CDR1 and CDR2 (germline): SGHRS, YFSETQ. V lost 5 bases to trimming and J lost 6 bases, with 19 bases between them. The CDR3 has 15 residues. CDR3 region: CASSHDLPAMDTQYF. CDR3 in DNA: TGCGCCAGCAGTCACGACCTTCCCGCGATGGATACGCAGTATTTT.

This clonotype came up many times. The V and J genes are TRBV5-1 and TRBJ2-3; 10 bases are a match to TRBD2. CDR1 SGHRS and CDR2 YFSETQ come from the germline V gene. The CDR3 is made up of 15 amino acids. Trimming removed 3 bases from V and 4 bases from J; junction bases left unmatched: 5. CDR3 sequence (DNA): TGCGCCAGCAGCTCGGCCGGGACTAGCGCAGATACGCAGTATTTT. Residues: CASSSAGTSADTQYF.

In its sample, this clonotype was seen many times. This sequence joins TRBV20-1 and TRBJ2-1; D gene ambiguous. V shed 6 bases and J shed 4 bases, with 10 bases lying between them. The germline CDR1 and CDR2 sequences are DFQATT and SNEGSKA (reference sequence). There are 12 residues in the CDR3. The CDR3 protein is CSALEPYNEQFF. CDR3 sequence (DNA): TGCAGTGCGTTGGAACCATACAATGAGCAGTTCTTC.

This chain uses TRBV5-1 with TRBJ2-5; 13 bases match TRBD2. The CDR3 consists of 17 residues. Unmatched junction bases numbered 7, after V lost 0 bases and J lost 5 bases. CDR1 is SGHRS and CDR2 is YFSETQ in the germline V gene. The CDR3 DNA follows: TGCGCCAGCAGCTTGGACGGGACTAGCGGGATAGTGGAGACCCAGTACTTC. Its protein product is CASSLDGTSGIVETQYF.